One and the same sample provided the 10 T cell receptor beta chains below, sequenced in a study of blood T cell repertoires in COVID-19. TCRdb keeps only in-frame clones here, not all; method: immunoSEQ multiplex PCR. The sample lists approximately 250,000 clones, approximately 89% seen once, with 2.5% to 3% in the top ten. The sample comprised PBMCs or T cells enriched from blood (not recorded which). The source of these receptors is a man aged 35 to 55 who had been exposed to COVID-19.

This clone was found a few times. The rearrangement joins TRBV27 to TRBJ1-1; D perhaps matches TRBD1 (5 bases). V lost 5 bases, J lost 1 base, and 17 bases lay in between. The CDR3 loop spans 16 amino acids. Germline loops: CDR1 MNHEY, CDR2 SMNVEV (reference sequence). CDR3 amino acids: CASSPFEGRSNTEAFF. Here the CDR3 DNA reads TGTGCCAGCAGTCCCTTTGAGGGGAGGTCGAACACTGAAGCTTTCTTT.

This clone was detected once. The CDR3 DNA follows: TGTGCCAGCAGTGGGACTAGCGGGAGTAGCGGGACCCAGTACTTC. Translating gives CASSGTSGSSGTQYF. This chain links TRBV2 with TRBJ2-5, with 13 bases aligning to TRBD2. The CDR3 runs to 15 residues. The germline CDR1 and CDR2 sequences are SNHLY and FYNNEI. Germline trimming cut 4 bases from V and 7 bases from J; bases unmatched to any gene: 6.

The V call is TRBV6-2 or TRBV6-3, the J call TRBJ2-2; D gene ambiguous. CDR3 size: 13 residues. In germline, CDR1 is MNHEY, CDR2 SVGEGT. V lost 5 bases and J 6 bases, leaving 10 bases between the germline ends. CDR3 sequence (DNA): TGTGCCAGCAGTGTTTCCATCCCCGGGGAGCTGTTTTTT. It specifies CASSVSIPGELFF.

The gene calls are TRBV27 and TRBJ1-5, with 11 positions matching TRBD1. The CDR3 consists of 18 residues. Trimming cost V 2 bases and J 0 bases; bases outside gene matches: 6. Germline loops: CDR1 MNHEY, CDR2 SMNVEV (reference sequence). CDR3: CASSLKGTGGYSNQPQHF. The CDR3, as DNA: TGTGCCAGCAGTTTAAAGGGGACAGGGGGTTATAGCAATCAGCCCCAGCATTTT.

This clone appeared a single time. The chain uses TRBV14 and TRBJ1-2, with unresolved D. CDR1 is SGHDN, CDR2 FVKESK, per germline. Trimming took off 0 bases at V and 6 bases at J, with 14 bases between the two ends. The CDR3 is made up of 15 amino acids. This CDR3 reads CASSQDHWRENGYTF. In DNA form, the CDR3 reads TGTGCCAGCAGCCAAGATCATTGGAGGGAAAATGGCTACACCTTC. Complete variable domain (other parts from reference TRBV14 and TRBJ1-2): EAGVTQFPSHSVIEKGQTVTLRCDPISGHDNLYWYRRVMGKEIKFLLHFVKESKQDESGMPNNRFLAERTGGTYSTLKVQPAELEDSGVYFCASSQDHWRENGYTFGSGTRLTVV.

V and J are TRBV6-5 and TRBJ2-5; 10 bases match TRBD1. CDR3 length: 16 residues. The germline CDR1 and CDR2 sequences are MNHEY and SVGAGI. With 4 bases clipped from V and 4 bases from J, the junction kept 9 bases outside the gene matches. The CDR3 loop is CASSFSPDRGTETQYF. In nucleotides, the CDR3 is TGTGCCAGCAGTTTCTCTCCGGACAGGGGGACAGAGACCCAGTACTTC.

The DNA for the CDR3 is TGTGCCAGCAGCTTAACAAGCGGGCGCACAGATACGCAGTATTTT. It translates to CASSLTSGRTDTQYF. The chain recombines TRBV7-2 with TRBJ2-3, with a weak D call TRBD2 (6 bases). This CDR3 spans 15 amino acids. The germline V and J ends were trimmed by 2 bases and 1 base, with 10 bases remaining between them. The germline CDR1 and CDR2 sequences are SGHTA and FQGNSA.

This clone came up once. The chain recombines TRBV11-3 with TRBJ2-5; D possibly corresponds to TRBD1 (5 bases). The CDR3 contains 15 residues. Between the trimmed V and J ends, which lost 2 bases and 6 bases, there was a span of 16 bases. Per the germline V gene, CDR1 is SGHNT and CDR2 is YENEEA. The CDR3 is CASSLMGQGMKTQYF. CDR3 bases: TGTGCCAGCAGCTTAATGGGTCAGGGAATGAAGACCCAGTACTTC.

The chain uses TRBV19 and TRBJ1-5; tentatively, D is TRBD1 (6 bases). Trimming removed 2 bases from V and 16 bases from J, with 18 bases in between. The CDR3 contains 13 residues. CDR1 LNHDA and CDR2 SQIVND come from the germline V gene (reference sequence). CDR3 sequence: CASSISQGHVEHF. CDR3 DNA sequence: TGTGCCAGTAGTATATCCCAGGGACACGTGGAACATTTT.

V usage is TRBV10-3 and J usage is TRBJ2-3; 8 bases line up with TRBD2. Germline V CDR1 and CDR2: ENHRY, SYGVKD. This CDR3 is 16 amino acids long. V lost 4 bases, J lost 0 bases, and 6 bases stayed unmatched. The CDR3, as DNA: TGTGCCATCAGTGGATCGACTAGCGAGAGCACAGATACGCAGTATTTT. Its translation: CAISGSTSESTDTQYF.